These 21 T cell receptor beta chains were sequenced from one sample in a study of T cells after yellow fever vaccination. TCRdb reprocessed the 5' RACE reads via MiXCR and lists one record per CDR3 protein. The sample includes some 350,000 distinct CDR3 sequences, about 4% of them seen just once. The sample was PBMCs, taken 5 days after the yellow fever booster vaccination. These TCRs come from a man between 18 and 29 years old who received the YFV17D yellow fever vaccine.

This clonotype was detected a few times. The chain uses TRBV5-1 and TRBJ2-3; 13 nucleotides line up with TRBD2. Germline CDR1 is SGHRS and CDR2 is YFSETQ. J was trimmed by 2 bases and V by 3 bases; bases with no gene match: 3. The CDR3 consists of 16 residues. CDR3 residues: CASSSGTSGDTDTQYF. The CDR3 DNA reads as TGCGCCAGCAGCTCCGGGACTAGCGGGGACACAGATACGCAGTATTTT.

V usage is TRBV7-9 and J usage is TRBJ1-1; TRBD1 matches at 7 bases. Unmatched junction bases numbered 8, after V lost 1 base and J lost 3 bases. CDR3 length equals 16 residues. Germline CDR1 SEHNR, CDR2 FQNEAQ (reference sequence). The CDR3 is CASSLVMTGRDTEAFF. DNA of the CDR3: TGTGCCAGCAGCTTAGTAATGACAGGGAGAGACACTGAAGCTTTCTTT.

This clonotype occurred a few times. CDR3 residues: CASSSGPGDYEQYV. The CDR3 DNA sequence: TGTGCCAGCAGCTCAGGCCCAGGGGACTACGAGCAGTACGTC. J is TRBJ2-7 and V is TRBV5-4; TRBD1 might be the D (6 bases). The V gene lost 3 bases and the J gene lost 3 bases, with 13 bases spanning the gap. CDR3 length: 14 amino acids. Germline V lookup: CDR1 SGHNT, CDR2 YYREEE (reference sequence).

This clonotype came up a few times. The chain links TRBV5-1 to TRBJ2-7; 9 positions agree with TRBD2. The CDR3 is 14 amino acids. The V gene end was trimmed by 0 bases and the J gene end by 4 bases; junction bases not matched to a gene: 2. Germline assignment: CDR1 SGHRS and CDR2 YFSETQ. The CDR3 nucleotides are TGCGCCAGCAGCTTGGGAGCGGGGGGATACGAGCAGTACGTC. It yields the protein CASSLGAGGYEQYV.

The chain combines TRBV6-5 with TRBJ2-7; D is unresolved. The V gene lost 0 bases and the J gene lost 0 bases, with 12 bases spanning the gap. Germline V gene sequence: CDR1 MNHEY, CDR2 SVGAGI. The CDR3 is 16 amino acids. CDR3 sequence reads: CASSYSNFRASYEQYF. In nucleotides, the CDR3 is TGTGCCAGCAGTTACTCGAACTTCCGTGCCTCCTACGAGCAGTACTTC.

This clonotype was counted at least ten times. V is TRBV7-2 and J is TRBJ1-5, with D uncertain. V was shortened by 4 bases and J by 6 bases, with 7 bases between the two germline ends. This CDR3 comprises 12 residues. CDR1 and CDR2 (germline): SGHTA, FQGNSA. The CDR3: CASSSVGQPQHF. The CDR3 DNA is TGTGCCAGCAGCTCAGTCGGTCAGCCCCAGCATTTT.

This clonotype was seen a handful of times. The chain joins TRBV6-2 or TRBV6-3 to TRBJ1-6; the match to TRBD1 covers 8 bases. V shed 1 base and J 9 bases; nucleotides not matched to a gene: 5. Germline values: CDR1 MNHEY, CDR2 SVGEGT. The CDR3 consists of 15 residues. Here the CDR3 reads CASSYLGQGGSPLHF. The CDR3 DNA follows: TGTGCCAGCAGTTACTTAGGACAGGGCGGTTCACCCCTCCACTTT.

This rearrangement joins TRBV18 to TRBJ1-2, with D hard to call. Germline CDR1 KGHSH, CDR2 LQKENI. This CDR3 is 15 amino acids long. V lost 2 bases, J lost 3 bases, and 13 bases lay in between. CDR3 DNA: TGTGCCAGCTCACCAGGATCGAGCGGGGACTATGGCTACACCTTC. The encoded protein is CASSPGSSGDYGYTF.

This clonotype has just a few counts. CDR3 in DNA: TGTGCCTGGGTCAGGGGGGACAGCGGGTCCTCTGGGGCCAACGTCCTGACTTTC. It yields the protein CAWVRGDSGSSGANVLTF. The chain carries TRBV30 and TRBJ2-6; TRBD1 might be the D (7 bases). The germline V and J ends were trimmed by 5 bases and 0 bases, with 20 bases remaining between them. The CDR3 covers 18 residues. CDR1 GTSNPN and CDR2 SVGIG come from the germline V gene (reference sequence).

The CDR3 is CASSLRGTSLNTEAFF. Written as DNA, the CDR3 is TGCGCCAGCAGCTTGAGGGGGACTAGCTTGAACACTGAAGCTTTCTTT. The V call is TRBV5-1, the J call TRBJ1-1; tentative D call: TRBD1 (6 bases). CDR3 length: 16 residues. The germline V and J ends were trimmed by 1 base and 0 bases, with 13 bases remaining between them. Germline CDR1 SGHRS, CDR2 YFSETQ.

This clonotype was seen only a few times. This chain uses TRBV10-3 with TRBJ2-7; no firm D call. Between the trimmed V and J ends, which lost 10 bases and 0 bases, there was a span of 16 bases. Germline CDR1 is ENHRY and CDR2 is SYGVKD. The CDR3 sequence is 14 residues long. CDR3 region: CATTGQPISYEQYV. The CDR3 nucleotides read TGTGCCACGACGGGTCAGCCCATCTCCTACGAGCAGTACGTC.

This clonotype was recorded a few times. The chain is built from TRBV12-3 or TRBV12-4 and TRBJ2-7; D is perhaps TRBD1 or TRBD2 (5 bases each). Trimming cost V 5 bases and J 9 bases, with 20 bases left between them. The CDR3 sequence is 14 residues long. DNA of the CDR3: TGTGCCAGCAGTCCCGGGACGGTTCCTAAGGGGCAGTACTTC. This gives the protein CASSPGTVPKGQYF.

This clonotype was detected ten times or more. The V call is TRBV29-1, the J call TRBJ2-3; no firm D call. CDR3 length equals 12 residues. CDR1 and CDR2 (germline): SQVTM, ANQGSEA. V was pared by 5 bases and J by 4 bases, with 10 bases between. The CDR3, as DNA: TGCAGCGTTCCAGAAGACGCAGATACGCAGTATTTT. Its protein product is CSVPEDADTQYF.

The chain is built from TRBV7-9 and TRBJ2-2, with a tentative D call TRBD2 (5 bases). Trimming removed 3 bases from V and 0 bases from J, with 8 bases in between. Germline lookup yields CDR1 SEHNR and CDR2 FQNEAQ (reference sequence). This CDR3 spans 15 amino acids. CDR3 in DNA: TGTGCCAGCAGCTTTGGGAGTGCGAACACCGGGGAGCTGTTTTTT. The encoded protein is CASSFGSANTGELFF.

This clonotype was found a few times. V usage is TRBV6-1 and J usage is TRBJ1-5; D unresolved. CDR1 and CDR2 from the germline V gene are MNHNS and SASEGT. This CDR3 comprises 16 residues. The ends were cut back, 0 bases at V and 0 bases at J, with 9 bases in the middle. CDR3 protein: CASSEAKVYSNQPQHF. The DNA for the CDR3 is TGTGCCAGCAGTGAAGCGAAGGTTTATAGCAATCAGCCCCAGCATTTT.

This clonotype was seen more than once but under ten times. V gene TRBV28 combines with J gene TRBJ2-2; D is uncertain. CDR1 MDHEN and CDR2 SYDVKM come from the germline V gene. The CDR3 is made up of 13 amino acids. V was clipped by 8 bases and J by 5 bases, with 12 bases between them. The CDR3 region is CASGPWGTGELFF. CDR3 bases: TGTGCCAGCGGGCCCTGGGGAACCGGGGAGCTGTTTTTT.

V is TRBV5-1 and J is TRBJ2-4, with D uncertain. The V end lost 0 bases, the J end lost 5 bases, and 12 bases lay between the germline ends. Germline-derived CDR1 and CDR2 are SGHRS and YFSETQ. The CDR3 extends over 15 amino acids. The CDR3 loop reads CASSLAPASENIQYF. The CDR3 region has the DNA TGCGCCAGCAGCTTGGCCCCAGCGTCGGAAAACATTCAGTACTTC.

The V and J genes are TRBV7-8 and TRBJ2-2; D may be TRBD2 (5 bases). V lost 0 bases to trimming and J lost 6 bases, with 8 bases between them. The CDR3 extends over 14 amino acids. From germline, CDR1 is SGHVS and CDR2 FQNEAQ. CDR3 DNA: TGTGCCAGCAGCTTAGCGGGGAGAGCCGGGGAGCTGTTTTTT. Its protein is CASSLAGRAGELFF.

V gene TRBV6-6 combines with J gene TRBJ2-3; D could derive from TRBD1 or TRBD2 (5 bases each). Germline-derived CDR1 and CDR2 are MNHNY and SVGAGI (reference sequence). V was shortened by 5 bases and J by 11 bases, with 23 bases between the two germline ends. This CDR3 has 15 residues. The CDR3 DNA is TGTGCCAGCAGTCCCTTCCGGGACCCGAATGATGAGCAGTATTTT. It is translated as CASSPFRDPNDEQYF.

This clonotype was observed a few times. This rearrangement joins TRBV6-2 or TRBV6-3 to TRBJ1-5; D perhaps matches TRBD1 (6 bases). The length of the CDR3 is 14 residues. V was clipped by 4 bases and J by 6 bases, with 13 bases between them. The germline V gene encodes CDR1 MNHEY and CDR2 SVGEGT. DNA of the CDR3: TGTGCCAGCAGTTTTTCAGGGGTTCGTCAGCCCCAGCATTTT. Residues: CASSFSGVRQPQHF.

The rearrangement links TRBV25-1 to TRBJ1-6; D is unclear. This CDR3 is 16 amino acids long. Per the germline V gene, CDR1 is MGHDK and CDR2 is SYGVNS. Between the trimmed V and J ends, which lost 3 bases and 7 bases, there was a span of 16 bases. The CDR3 DNA is TGTGCCAGCAGTGATCCACGATTGGGCGTAAATTCACCCCTCCACTTT. This encodes CASSDPRLGVNSPLHF.